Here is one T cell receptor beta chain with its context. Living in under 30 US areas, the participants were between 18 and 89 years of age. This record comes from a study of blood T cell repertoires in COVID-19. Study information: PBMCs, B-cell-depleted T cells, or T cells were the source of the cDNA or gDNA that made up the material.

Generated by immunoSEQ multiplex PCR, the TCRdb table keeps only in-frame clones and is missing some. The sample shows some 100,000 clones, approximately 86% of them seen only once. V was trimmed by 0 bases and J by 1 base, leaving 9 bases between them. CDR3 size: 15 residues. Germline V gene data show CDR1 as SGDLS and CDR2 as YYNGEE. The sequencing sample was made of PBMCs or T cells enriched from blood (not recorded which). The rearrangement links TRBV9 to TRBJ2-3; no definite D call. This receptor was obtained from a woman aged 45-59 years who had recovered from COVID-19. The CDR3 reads CASSVADAGTDTQYF. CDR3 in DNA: TGTGCCAGCAGCGTAGCAGATGCGGGCACAGATACGCAGTATTTT.